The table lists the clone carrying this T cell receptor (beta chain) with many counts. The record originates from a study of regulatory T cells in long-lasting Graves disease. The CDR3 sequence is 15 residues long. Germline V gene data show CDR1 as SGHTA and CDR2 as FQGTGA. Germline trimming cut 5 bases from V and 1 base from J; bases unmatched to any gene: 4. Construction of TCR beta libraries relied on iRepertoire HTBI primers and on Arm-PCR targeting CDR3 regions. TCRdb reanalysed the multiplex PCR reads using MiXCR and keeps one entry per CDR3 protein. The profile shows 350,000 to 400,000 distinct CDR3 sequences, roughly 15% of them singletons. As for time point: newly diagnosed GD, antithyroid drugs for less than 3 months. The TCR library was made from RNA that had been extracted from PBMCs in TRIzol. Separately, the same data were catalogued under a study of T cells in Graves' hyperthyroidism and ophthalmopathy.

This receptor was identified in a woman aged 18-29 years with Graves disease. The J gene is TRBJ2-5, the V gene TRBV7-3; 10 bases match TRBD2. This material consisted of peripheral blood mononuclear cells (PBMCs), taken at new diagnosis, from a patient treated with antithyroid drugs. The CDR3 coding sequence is TGTGCCAGCAGCCCCAGCGGGGGGGTCCAAGAGACCCAGTACTTC. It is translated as CASSPSGGVQETQYF.